This T cell receptor beta chain originates from a study of a mutant IDH1 vaccine in newly diagnosed glioma. About the study: Vaccination began 4-6 weeks post radiotherapy alone, or with temozolomide cycles. Treated patients comprised approximately 62% males and roughly 40% females, mean age approximately 38 years.

Time point given: week 11, during vaccination. A 20-mer mutant IDH1 peptide at 300 ug was injected subcutaneously with topical imiquimod. Libraries were prepared by immunoSEQ multiplex PCR; TCRdb keeps only in-frame clonotypes and omits some of them. The sample carries 120,000 or so clones, about 80% recorded once. As regards this clone: Its antigen is as yet unknown.

Germline V gives CDR1 SGHTA, CDR2 FQGNSA. Trimming pared 1 base from V and 1 base from J, leaving 11 bases between. This CDR3 has 15 residues. The sequenced sample was PBMCs, obtained from a glioma patient whose treatment included an IDH1 peptide vaccine. The sequence derives from a man between 40 and 49 years old with glioma. The gene calls are TRBV7-2 and TRBJ2-7; either TRBD1 or TRBD2 may supply D (6 bases each). CDR3 in DNA: TGTGCCAGCAGCTTAGATCGGGGGCCTTCCTACGAGCAGTACTTC. This sequence encodes CASSLDRGPSYEQYF.